This TCR beta chain was recovered during a study of blood T cell repertoires in COVID-19. The CDR3 sequence is 16 residues long. Germline V lookup: CDR1 KGHSH, CDR2 LQKENI. V shed 2 bases, J shed 5 bases, and the junction held 8 bases outside the gene matches. Assay used: immunoSEQ multiplex PCR; TCRdb lists only in-frame clones, some missing. The table has roughly 180,000 clones, under 85% seen once. The chain employs TRBV18 and TRBJ1-5; 8 nucleotides align to TRBD1. The clonotype originates from a man aged 55 to 70 with active or convalescent COVID-19. What was sequenced was peripheral blood. This chain's CDR3 is CASSPTQGQGYQPQHF. The CDR3 nucleotides read TGTGCCAGCTCACCAACCCAAGGACAGGGATATCAGCCCCAGCATTTT. The variable domain in full, completed from reference TRBV18 and TRBJ1-5, reads NAGVMQNPRHLVRRRGQEARLRCSPMKGHSHVYWYRQLPEEGLKFMVYLQKENIIDESGMPKERFSAEFPKEGPSILRIQQVVRGDSAAYFCASSPTQGQGYQPQHFGDGTRLSIL.